These 17 T cell receptor beta chains were all obtained from the same sample, sequenced in a study of blood T cell repertoires in COVID-19. The table came from immunoSEQ multiplex PCR; TCRdb's copy has only in-frame clones and leaves some out. The profile shows around 70,000 clones, 86% of them singletons. The sample consisted of peripheral blood. These receptors originate from a human donor in a cohort sampled during active COVID-19.

The rearrangement links TRBV12-3 or TRBV12-4 to TRBJ2-5; D may be TRBD1 (6 bases). V lost 8 bases to trimming and J lost 1 base, with 8 bases between them. This CDR3 is 12 amino acids long. CDR3 protein: CASSGAQETQYF. In nucleotides, the CDR3 is TGTGCCAGCTCAGGGGCCCAAGAGACCCAGTACTTC.

The rearrangement links TRBV3-1 (or the pseudogene TRBV3-2) to TRBJ1-4; no clear D. The V gene lost 4 bases and the J gene lost 3 bases, with 9 bases spanning the gap. CDR3 length: 14 amino acids. Germline V gives CDR1 LGHDT, CDR2 YNNKEL (reference sequence). CDR3 coding DNA: TGTGCCAGCAGCCCATCTGCAGCTAATGAAAAACTGTTTTTT. Its protein product is CASSPSAANEKLFF.

V usage is TRBV28 and J usage is TRBJ1-1; D not resolved. The germline V gene encodes CDR1 MDHEN and CDR2 SYDVKM. CDR3 length equals 12 residues. Trimming removed 6 bases from V and 1 base from J, with 6 bases in between. The DNA of the CDR3 is TGTGCCAGCAGCACACCGAACACTGAAGCTTTCTTT. It encodes CASSTPNTEAFF.

The chain combines TRBV11-2 with TRBJ2-5; 9 bases match TRBD2. Germline V lookup: CDR1 SGHAT, CDR2 FQNNGV. V lost 5 bases to trimming and J lost 5 bases; unmatched junction nucleotides: 12. CDR3 length: 16 residues. The CDR3 sequence is CASSTSGSPMGETQYF. The CDR3 nucleotides are TGTGCCAGCAGCACTAGCGGGTCCCCCATGGGGGAGACCCAGTACTTC.

J is TRBJ2-2 and V is TRBV2; tentative D call: TRBD1 (5 bases). V shed 6 bases and J shed 4 bases, with 12 bases lying between them. Germline V CDR1 and CDR2: SNHLY, FYNNEI. The CDR3 is 14 amino acids. CDR3 sequence reads: CASRDTWGTGELFF. In DNA form, the CDR3 reads TGTGCCAGCAGGGACACCTGGGGCACCGGGGAGCTGTTTTTT.

This chain connects TRBV3-1 (or the pseudogene TRBV3-2) to TRBJ2-5; 12 positions match TRBD2. From germline, CDR1 is LGHDT and CDR2 YNNKEL (reference sequence). This CDR3 contains 15 residues. V trimming: 4 bases; J trimming: 4 bases; junction bases outside the gene matches: 4. The CDR3 DNA sequence: TGTGCCAGCAGCCCTAGCGGGGGGGGGAGAGAGACCCAGTACTTC. It specifies CASSPSGGGRETQYF.

The chain combines TRBV7-2 with TRBJ2-3, with 10 bases identical to TRBD2. The CDR3 is 18 residues long. V dropped 2 bases and J dropped 0; count of bases not matched to a gene: 8. CDR1 is SGHTA and CDR2 is FQGNSA in the germline V gene. CDR3 sequence: CASSLTQRGGSSTDTQYF. The CDR3 region has the DNA TGTGCCAGCAGCTTAACCCAGCGGGGGGGCTCTAGCACAGATACGCAGTATTTT.

V and J are TRBV7-6 and TRBJ2-7; 7 positions match TRBD2. This CDR3 has 13 residues. From germline, CDR1 is SGHVS and CDR2 FNYEAQ. The V segment lost 1 base and the J segment 3 bases; nucleotides outside the gene matches: 0. The CDR3 DNA sequence: TGTGCCAGCAGCTTAGGGGACTACTACGAGCAGTACTTC. Translated, it gives CASSLGDYYEQYF.

The J gene is TRBJ2-4, the V gene TRBV5-6, with D perhaps TRBD2 (7 bases). The CDR3 is 17 amino acids. Germline V lookup: CDR1 SGHDT, CDR2 YYEEEE. V was trimmed by 6 bases and J by 0 bases, leaving 19 bases between them. Here the CDR3 DNA reads TGTGCCAGCAACACCCGGAGGGGGGGGGTAGCCAAAAACATTCAGTACTTC. Encoded protein: CASNTRRGGVAKNIQYF.

CDR3 DNA sequence: TGTGCCAGCTCCCTAACGGGACAGGGAGGCGAGCAGTACTTC. It translates to CASSLTGQGGEQYF. The chain carries TRBV18 and TRBJ2-7; 9 bases line up with TRBD1. Per the germline V gene, CDR1 is KGHSH and CDR2 is LQKENI. The CDR3 totals 14 residues. V shed 6 bases, J shed 6 bases, and the junction held 9 bases outside the gene matches.

The gene calls are TRBV5-4 and TRBJ1-4, with a possible D match to TRBD1 (5 bases). Germline assignment: CDR1 SGHNT and CDR2 YYREEE (reference sequence). Trimming took off 0 bases at V and 6 bases at J, with 9 bases between the two ends. CDR3 length: 14 amino acids. Here the CDR3 reads CASSLAGTYEKLFF. The DNA of the CDR3 is TGTGCCAGCAGCTTGGCAGGGACTTATGAAAAACTGTTTTTT.

This chain links TRBV10-3 with TRBJ1-6, with D maybe TRBD1 (5 bases). The germline gives CDR1 ENHRY, CDR2 SYGVKD. Trimming shortened V by 6 bases and J by 7 bases, and 7 bases separated the two germline ends. CDR3 length: 12 residues. The DNA for the CDR3 is TGTGCCATCAGGGACACCAATTCACCCCTCCACTTT. Residues: CAIRDTNSPLHF.

The CDR3 loop reads CASSPSSADTQYF. DNA of the CDR3: TGTGCCAGCAGCCCGTCTTCGGCAGATACGCAGTATTTT. The chain joins TRBV3-1 (or the pseudogene TRBV3-2) to TRBJ2-3; D is unclear. V lost 4 bases and J lost 4, with 9 bases in between. Germline CDR1 is LGHDT and CDR2 is YNNKEL (reference sequence). This CDR3 has 13 amino acids.

The chain uses TRBV5-6 and TRBJ1-6; 8 bases agree with TRBD1. CDR3 length: 16 residues. Trimming removed 3 bases from V and 6 bases from J; junction bases left unmatched: 8. CDR1 is SGHDT, CDR2 YYEEEE, per germline. CDR3 DNA sequence: TGTGCCAGCAGCTGGAGACAGGGGCACCGTAATTCACCCCTCCACTTT. Protein: CASSWRQGHRNSPLHF.

The chain couples TRBV5-4 to TRBJ2-1; 9 nucleotides match TRBD2. Germline lookup yields CDR1 SGHNT and CDR2 YYREEE (reference sequence). V dropped 0 bases and J dropped 7; count of bases not matched to a gene: 11. CDR3 length: 17 residues. As DNA, the CDR3 is TGTGCCAGCAGCTTGGATGGTTTCGCGGGGGGGGTAAATGAGCAGTTCTTC. Its protein is CASSLDGFAGGVNEQFF. The whole variable domain, filled in from reference TRBV5-4 and TRBJ2-1, reads ETGVTQSPTHLIKTRGQQVTLRCSSQSGHNTVSWYQQALGQGPQFIFQYYREEENGRGNFPPRFSGLQFPNYSSELNVNALELDDSALYLCASSLDGFAGGVNEQFFGPGTRLTVL.

V usage is TRBV27 and J usage is TRBJ2-1; 16 bases match TRBD2. There are 18 residues in the CDR3. V was pared by 10 bases and J by 4 bases, with 13 bases of the junction left unmatched. The V gene's germline CDR1 is MNHEY and CDR2 SMNVEV (reference sequence). This chain's CDR3 is CATTPGLAGGPGYNEQFF. As DNA, the CDR3 is TGTGCCACCACCCCGGGACTAGCGGGGGGGCCGGGATACAATGAGCAGTTCTTC.

V usage is TRBV28 and J usage is TRBJ1-6; 10 bases fit TRBD1. In germline, CDR1 is MDHEN, CDR2 SYDVKM. V dropped 4 bases and J dropped 3; count of bases not matched to a gene: 3. The CDR3 has 16 residues. The CDR3 is CASSSTGGGYNSPLHF. For the CDR3, the DNA is TGTGCCAGCAGTTCGACAGGGGGCGGCTATAATTCACCCCTCCACTTT.